The 15 T cell receptor beta chains presented below share a single source sample, sequenced in a study of Tregs in tolerant kidney transplant recipients. Only in-frame clones appear in the TCRdb table, and some are missing; sequencing was by immunoSEQ multiplex PCR. The repertoire holds tens of thousands of clones, with about 89% as singletons. Source: CD4+ T cells from blood, taken before the transplant. All receptors come from a human donor who received a combined kidney and bone marrow transplant.

V gene TRBV11-1 combines with J gene TRBJ2-3; D possibly corresponds to TRBD1 (7 bases). CDR3 size: 17 residues. Germline CDR1 and CDR2: SGHAT and FQDESV (reference sequence). Deletions cut 0 bases from V and 4 bases from J, with 17 bases between. The CDR3 DNA reads TGTGCCAGCAGCTTAGCTGAGACAGGGACTGGCCCAGATACGCAGTATTTT. Amino acid sequence: CASSLAETGTGPDTQYF.

The rearrangement uses TRBV2 and TRBJ1-2; D gene unclear. This CDR3 is 14 amino acids long. V was cut by 3 bases and J by 8 bases, with 16 bases left in between. Germline CDR1 SNHLY, CDR2 FYNNEI. CDR3 DNA: TGTGCCAGCAGTGACCTCGGGATTGGCAGCGGCTACACCTTC. This gives the protein CASSDLGIGSGYTF.

This chain joins TRBV30 and TRBJ1-1; D is possibly TRBD1 (5 bases). The germline V and J ends were trimmed by 8 bases and 1 base, with 8 bases remaining between them. The CDR3 runs to 11 residues. Germline-derived CDR1 and CDR2 are GTSNPN and SVGIG (reference sequence). The CDR3 protein is CAGQGNTEAFF. DNA of the CDR3: TGTGCCGGGCAGGGGAACACTGAAGCTTTCTTT.

The rearrangement joins TRBV2 to TRBJ2-4, with 16 nucleotides matching TRBD2. The CDR3 is 17 residues long. Germline lookup yields CDR1 SNHLY and CDR2 FYNNEI. Unmatched junction bases numbered 7, after V lost 5 bases and J lost 6 bases. Here the CDR3 reads CASSPGLAGGPVNIQYF. The CDR3 DNA reads as TGTGCCAGCAGTCCGGGACTAGCGGGAGGGCCAGTAAACATTCAGTACTTC.

The DNA of the CDR3 is TGTGCCAGCAGTTCACCAGGGACATGGGGTAGCGAGCAGTACTTC. It codes for CASSSPGTWGSEQYF. The chain links TRBV27 to TRBJ2-7; maybe TRBD1 (6 bases). V gave up 4 bases and J gave up 6 bases, with 19 bases separating them. The CDR3 spans 15 residues. Germline loops: CDR1 MNHEY, CDR2 SMNVEV (reference sequence).

The chain employs TRBV29-1 and TRBJ2-2, with TRBD2 matching over 7 bases. This CDR3 contains 13 residues. CDR1 and CDR2 from the germline V gene are SQVTM and ANQGSEA. V lost 8 bases and J lost 6; bases outside the gene matches: 9. This chain's CDR3 is CSTKTSDAGELFF. The CDR3 DNA sequence: TGCAGCACTAAAACTAGCGATGCCGGGGAGCTGTTTTTT.

This rearrangement joins TRBV28 to TRBJ2-2; D is uncertain. This CDR3 has 16 amino acids. CDR1 is MDHEN and CDR2 is SYDVKM in the germline V gene. Trimming shortened V by 2 bases and J by 5 bases, and 15 bases separated the two germline ends. This CDR3 is CASSLVFSLPTGELFF. The CDR3 region has the DNA TGTGCCAGCAGTTTAGTCTTTAGTTTGCCGACCGGGGAGCTGTTTTTT.

This chain links TRBV19 with TRBJ2-2; 8 positions agree with TRBD1. Germline CDR1 is LNHDA and CDR2 is SQIVND (reference sequence). The CDR3 is 13 amino acids. The V segment lost 7 bases and the J segment 6 bases; nucleotides outside the gene matches: 4. The CDR3 DNA reads TGTGCCAGTACGGACAGGGAGGCCGGGGAGCTGTTTTTT. Amino acid sequence: CASTDREAGELFF.

The rearrangement uses TRBV28 and TRBJ2-7; a weak D match, TRBD1 (6 bases). The germline V gene encodes CDR1 MDHEN and CDR2 SYDVKM. V lost 5 bases, J lost 3 bases, and 17 bases lay in between. This CDR3 is built from 15 residues. CDR3 amino acids: CASSGPGTRSYEQYF. The DNA for the CDR3 is TGTGCCAGCAGTGGCCCCGGGACACGGAGCTACGAGCAGTACTTC. Supplemented by reference TRBV28 and TRBJ2-7, the full variable domain reads DVKVTQSSRYLVKRTGEKVFLECVQDMDHENMFWYRQDPGLGLRLIYFSYDVKMKEKGDIPEGYSVSREKKERFSLILESASTNQTSMYLCASSGPGTRSYEQYFGPGTRLTVT.

This sequence joins TRBV6-5 and TRBJ1-1; D call uncertain. The V end lost 2 bases, the J end lost 0 bases, and 7 bases lay between the germline ends. This CDR3 comprises 14 residues. Germline CDR1 is MNHEY and CDR2 is SVGAGI. CDR3 residues: CASSYADMNTEAFF. CDR3 sequence (DNA): TGTGCCAGCAGTTACGCAGACATGAACACTGAAGCTTTCTTT.

The chain employs TRBV5-1 and TRBJ2-1; TRBD1 matches 11 bases. From germline, CDR1 is SGHRS and CDR2 YFSETQ. With V trimmed by 7 bases and J by 0 bases, 12 bases remained unmatched. This CDR3 comprises 18 residues. The CDR3 loop is CASGGQGARPSSYNEQFF. The DNA for the CDR3 is TGCGCCAGCGGCGGACAGGGGGCAAGACCATCCTCCTACAATGAGCAGTTCTTC.

The V and J genes are TRBV28 and TRBJ1-4; the D gene is possibly TRBD1 (5 bases). Between the trimmed V and J ends, which lost 1 base and 2 bases, there was a span of 11 bases. The CDR3 is 16 residues long. Germline V gene data show CDR1 as MDHEN and CDR2 as SYDVKM. CDR3 sequence: CASSLLQGATNEKLFF. The CDR3, as DNA: TGTGCCAGCAGTTTATTGCAGGGCGCCACTAATGAAAAACTGTTTTTT.

This sequence joins TRBV2 and TRBJ2-3; the match to TRBD2 covers 10 bases. Germline trimming cut 6 bases from V and 1 base from J; bases unmatched to any gene: 4. In germline, CDR1 is SNHLY, CDR2 FYNNEI. CDR3 length equals 15 residues. This CDR3 reads CASRVAGGGTDTQYF. CDR3 nucleotide sequence: TGTGCCAGCAGGGTAGCGGGAGGTGGCACAGATACGCAGTATTTT. The full variable domain, completed using reference TRBV2 and TRBJ2-3, is EPEVTQTPSHQVTQMGQEVILRCVPISNHLYFYWYRQILGQKVEFLVSFYNNEISEKSEIFDDQFSVERPDGSNFTLKIRSTKLEDSAMYFCASRVAGGGTDTQYFGPGTRLTVL.

The chain recombines TRBV5-4 with TRBJ1-2; D gene ambiguous. Germline V CDR1 and CDR2: SGHNT, YYREEE (reference sequence). The CDR3 extends over 15 amino acids. V was clipped by 0 bases and J by 3 bases, with 12 bases between them. The CDR3 here is CASSLGSLSDYGYTF. For the CDR3, the DNA is TGTGCCAGCAGCTTGGGAAGCCTGAGTGACTATGGCTACACCTTC.

The chain couples TRBV27 to TRBJ2-3, with 7 bases that match TRBD1. Germline assignment: CDR1 MNHEY and CDR2 SMNVEV (reference sequence). CDR3 length: 17 residues. V lost 3 bases to trimming and J lost 2 bases; unmatched junction nucleotides: 11. The CDR3 nucleotides are TGTGCCAGCAGTTTGTTAGGGTTGAGGGGGCTCACAGATACGCAGTATTTT. Translation gives CASSLLGLRGLTDTQYF.